The present entry profiles one T cell receptor (beta chain) with its context. These data originate in a study of blood T cell repertoires in COVID-19. Across the study: The United States, Italy and Spain were the sources of the acute and convalescent COVID-19 samples. The cDNA or gDNA used as material had been derived from T cells, B-cell-depleted T cells, or PBMCs.

Germline values: CDR1 MGHRA, CDR2 YSYEKL. This CDR3 spans 15 amino acids. V lost 1 base to trimming and J lost 3 bases, with 12 bases between them. In the study's own analysis: Cell counts per sample came from amplifying reference gene primers. Produced via immunoSEQ multiplex PCR; TCRdb's table is partial and in-frame only. That table supplies the V and J calls and clone size; D and trimming were determined from the DNA. Found here are 150,000 to 200,000 clones, 85% to 90% of them singletons; the top ten hold about 0.95%. Sequencing input: peripheral blood. The rearrangement uses TRBV4-1 and TRBJ2-5, with no clear D. This clonotype was sampled from a woman between 18 and 29 years old who had recovered from COVID-19. The CDR3 spells CASSQGAGDKETQYF. DNA for the CDR3: TGCGCCAGCAGCCAAGGGGCAGGTGATAAAGAGACCCAGTACTTC.